Described below is a single T cell receptor (beta chain) sequence and its context. Its cognate antigen is unknown. The sample is drawn from a study of shared clonotypes between healthy human individuals. In the study overall: Each donor contributed plates that comprised three CD4 naive, three CD4 memory, two CD8 naive and one CD8 memory. Study findings and constraints: Few donors limited the genetic and exposure-history diversity represented.

CD45RA+ naive and CD45RA-negative memory subsets were separated from CD4+ cells. Original analysis: ImmunoSEQ sequences covered only the junction and lacked quality scores; filtering therefore differed. TCRdb's copy holds only in-frame clones and misses some; the assay was immunoSEQ multiplex PCR. Clonal size and the V and J genes are those of that table, whereas D and trimming came from the DNA. The sample consists of approximately 2.5 million clones, about 92% of them appearing once. This TCR came from a man between 18 and 35 years old in good health. The sequenced sample was naive CD4+ T cells sorted from blood. Subset defined: CD45RA+ positively selected.

DNA of the CDR3: TGTGCCAGCAGCTTAGCGGGGGCCCGATACAATGAGCAGTTCTTC. Protein sequence: CASSLAGARYNEQFF. The chain uses TRBV28 and TRBJ2-1; TRBD2 aligns across 9 bases. Unmatched junction bases numbered 7, after V lost 6 bases and J lost 4 bases. The CDR3 is 15 residues long. The germline gives CDR1 MDHEN, CDR2 SYDVKM. Based on the CDR3 plus reference TRBV28 and TRBJ2-1, the full variable domain is DVKVTQSSRYLVKRTGEKVFLECVQDMDHENMFWYRQDPGLGLRLIYFSYDVKMKEKGDIPEGYSVSREKKERFSLILESASTNQTSMYLCASSLAGARYNEQFFGPGTRLTVL.